The rows below give T cell receptor beta chains drawn from one sample of a study of PD-L1 blockade in urothelial cancer. TCRdb's table, derived via immunoSEQ multiplex PCR, lists solely in-frame clones and lacks some. The table shows 70,000 or so clones, with 84% occurring only once. Sample: PBMCs, taken around atezolizumab (anti-PD-L1) treatment. These receptors were taken from a man between 65 and 80 years old with urothelial cancer. The CDR3 runs from the conserved cysteine through the conserved F or W. The D gene is left open where the match is weak. Not every row has a clone size; where given, it reads once, few, many or a size class.

j_gene | v_gene | d_gene | abundance | CDR3nt | CDR3aa
TRBJ2-7 | TRBV5-1 | TRBD2 | - | TGCGCCAGCAGCTTTCTAGCGGGAGGTGCCTACGAGCAGTACTTC | CASSFLAGGAYEQYF
TRBJ2-3 | TRBV19 | TRBD2 | once | TGTGCCAGTACCCTAGCGGGAGGCACAGATACGCAGTATTTT | CASTLAGGTDTQYF
TRBJ2-1 | TRBV5-1 | - | - | TGCGCCAGCAGCTTAGGGGGGGAGTACAATGAGCAGTTCTTC | CASSLGGEYNEQFF
TRBJ2-7 | TRBV6-6 | TRBD1 | - | TGTGCCAGCAGCCGGGACAGGGCTGAGCAGTACTTC | CASSRDRAEQYF
TRBJ1-2 | TRBV11-1 | - | - | TGTGCCAGCAGCTTAGCGATAGCGGATGGCTACACCTTC | CASSLAIADGYTF
TRBJ1-2 | TRBV4-1 | TRBD1 | - | TGCGCCAGCAGCCAAGAACAGGGGGTAGGCTACACCTTC | CASSQEQGVGYTF
TRBJ2-6 | TRBV6-5 | - | - | TGTGCCAGCAGTTATTCTCCAGGGACTGGGGCCAACGTCCTGACTTTC | CASSYSPGTGANVLTF
TRBJ2-7 | TRBV27 | TRBD2 | - | TGTGCCCCGGGACTAGCGGGCGGCGAGCAGTACTTC | CAPGLAGGEQYF
TRBJ2-7 | TRBV28 | TRBD1 | - | TGTGCCACCCGAAACACAGGGGGCCGAACCTACGAGCAGTACTTC | CATRNTGGRTYEQYF
TRBJ2-7 | TRBV5-1 | - | - | TGCGCCAGCAGCTTCGAGGGGGTCAGATACGAGCAGTACTTC | CASSFEGVRYEQYF
TRBJ2-3 | TRBV7-2 | - | - | TGTGCCAGCAGCAAAGGGGCTAGCGGCACAGATACGCAGTATTTT | CASSKGASGTDTQYF
TRBJ1-2 | TRBV28 | - | - | TGTGCCAGCATCGCGGACTATGGCTACACCTTC | CASIADYGYTF
TRBJ2-7 | TRBV14 | TRBD2 | - | TGTGCCAGCAGCCAAGGACGACTAGCGGGGGAGCAGTACTTC | CASSQGRLAGEQYF
TRBJ2-2 | TRBV19 | - | - | TGTGCCAGTAGTATAGTTTTCGGTGCGAACACCGGGGAGCTGTTTTTT | CASSIVFGANTGELFF
TRBJ2-1 | TRBV11-3 | TRBD2 | - | TGTGCCAGCAGCTTGGGACTACCCGACGTCGCTGAGCAGTTCTTC | CASSLGLPDVAEQFF
TRBJ2-7 | TRBV15 | - | once | TGTGCCACCAGCAGAGAAGGAGGTTACGAGCAGTACTTC | CATSREGGYEQYF